These 32 T cell receptor beta chains originate from one sample sequenced in a study of spatial heterogeneity in lung cancer. Time point described: sample taken at primary tumor resection. Without sorting, whole RNA was sequenced from tumor, nontumor lung or frozen PBMC. TCRdb called the 5' RACE reads again in MiXCR, with one record for every CDR3 protein. The sample contains about 5,000 distinct CDR3 sequences, around 20% of which appear only once. The material sequenced was normal lung tissue next to the tumor, taken at surgery. Every receptor here comes from a male donor with early-stage non-small cell lung cancer.

This clonotype showed up just a few times. The V and J genes are TRBV7-9 and TRBJ1-6; no firm D call. In germline, CDR1 is SEHNR, CDR2 FQNEAQ (reference sequence). This CDR3 comprises 14 residues. The V end lost 2 bases, the J end lost 2 bases, and 4 bases lay between the germline ends. Here the CDR3 DNA reads TGTGCCAGCAGCTTAACGACCTATAATTCACCCCTCCACTTT. Protein: CASSLTTYNSPLHF.

This clonotype has just a few counts. The chain links TRBV6-1 to TRBJ2-1, with 10 nucleotides matching TRBD1. V shed 7 bases and J 7 bases; nucleotides not matched to a gene: 13. The CDR3 loop spans 16 amino acids. Germline V gives CDR1 MNHNS, CDR2 SASEGT. For the CDR3, the DNA is TGTGCCAGCAACCACCGGCGACAGGGGGCGTTGAATGAGCAGTTCTTC. Amino acid sequence: CASNHRRQGALNEQFF.

Worth noting for this clonotype: One base away lies a much larger clone, so this may be a sequencing read error. The chain employs TRBV14 and TRBJ2-7, with 7 bases matching TRBD1. V was pared by 7 bases and J by 6 bases, with 6 bases of the junction left unmatched. CDR1 and CDR2 from the germline V gene are SGHDN and FVKESK. The CDR3 runs to 12 residues. CDR3 residues: CASKTAGGEQYV. CDR3 bases: TGTGCCAGCAAAACTGCAGGGGGCGAGCAGTACGTC.

V gene TRBV5-5 combines with J gene TRBJ1-2; D uncertain. CDR1 and CDR2 from the germline V gene are SGHKS and YYEKEE (reference sequence). Trimming stripped 3 bases from V and 4 bases from J, with 16 bases between. The CDR3 runs 15 residues. For the CDR3, the DNA is TGTGCCAGCAGCTCGGCCTCCGACACCTTCTATGGCTACACCTTC. Translation: CASSSASDTFYGYTF.

This clonotype is labeled as medium-sized. The gene calls are TRBV5-1 and TRBJ2-1, with TRBD1 matching 7 bases. Germline V gene sequence: CDR1 SGHRS, CDR2 YFSETQ. The CDR3 has 14 residues. With 2 bases clipped from V and 7 bases from J, the junction kept 6 bases outside the gene matches. CDR3 sequence reads: CASSFGQVRNEQFF. The CDR3 DNA sequence: TGCGCCAGCAGCTTCGGACAGGTCAGGAATGAGCAGTTCTTC.

The chain is built from TRBV10-3 and TRBJ1-3; D not resolved. The CDR3 spans 12 residues. CDR1 is ENHRY, CDR2 SYGVKD, per germline. Trimming shortened V by 3 bases and J by 4 bases, and 4 bases separated the two germline ends. This chain's CDR3 is CAISDTGNTIYF. In DNA, the CDR3 is TGTGCCATCAGTGACACAGGAAACACCATATATTTT.

Only a few counts were recorded for this clonotype. The rearrangement joins TRBV7-9 to TRBJ2-1; TRBD1 matches at 9 bases. Trimming at V came to 2 bases and at J to 8 bases, leaving 7 bases not matched to a gene. Looked up from germline, CDR1 is SEHNR and CDR2 is FQNEAQ (reference sequence). The CDR3 is 15 amino acids. CDR3 residues: CASSLTRQGDDEQFF. As DNA, the CDR3 is TGTGCCAGCAGCTTAACCAGACAGGGGGACGATGAGCAGTTCTTC.

This clonotype is medium-sized. The chain has TRBV23-1 and TRBJ2-1; 10 bases are a match to TRBD2. TRBV23-1 is recorded as an ORF, its role being uncertain. V lost 2 bases and J lost 6; bases outside the gene matches: 10. This CDR3 contains 17 residues. CDR3 coding DNA: TGCGCCAGCAGTCAACCTTGTCTAGCGGGAGCCTGCAATGAGCAGTTCTTC. It yields the protein CASSQPCLAGACNEQFF.

By proportion, this clonotype is medium-sized. The chain uses TRBV29-1 and TRBJ2-5, with TRBD1 identical over 7 bases. Germline trimming cut 6 bases from V and 0 bases from J; bases unmatched to any gene: 7. Germline V gives CDR1 SQVTM, CDR2 ANQGSEA. The CDR3 has 14 amino acids. CDR3 DNA sequence: TGCAGCGTAGAGGACAGGTTTTACCAAGAGACCCAGTACTTC. Translating gives CSVEDRFYQETQYF.

This chain uses TRBV20-1 with TRBJ1-1; 8 nucleotides line up with TRBD1. In germline, CDR1 is DFQATT, CDR2 SNEGSKA (reference sequence). J gave up 1 base and V 4 bases, and 5 bases lay outside the gene matches. CDR3 size: 14 residues. Here the CDR3 DNA reads TGCAGTGCTAACCGCGGACAGGGGAACACTGAAGCTTTCTTT. It translates to CSANRGQGNTEAFF.

As concerns this clonotype: A much larger clone differs from this one at a single base, so this may be a read error. The chain has TRBV19 and TRBJ1-2; D is perhaps TRBD1 (5 bases). The CDR3 totals 13 residues. Per the germline V gene, CDR1 is LNHDA and CDR2 is SQIVND (reference sequence). The CDR3 nucleotides read TGTGTCAGTAGTCCGGACACGGAGTATGGCTACACCTTC. Residues: CVSSPDTEYGYTF. The full variable domain, its missing parts supplied by reference TRBV19 and TRBJ1-2, is DGGITQSPKYLFRKEGQNVTLSCEQNLNHDAMYWYRQDPGQGLRLIYYSQIVNDFQKGDIAEGYSVSREKKESFPLTVTSAQKNPTAFYLCVSSPDTEYGYTFGSGTRLTVV.

This clonotype is medium-sized. The chain combines TRBV12-3 or TRBV12-4 with TRBJ1-6; no firm D call. V gave up 1 base and J gave up 8 bases, with 9 bases separating them. This CDR3 contains 14 residues. The DNA for the CDR3 is TGTGCCAGCAGTTTAGGGCAGAAAGATTCACCCCTCCACTTT. Residues: CASSLGQKDSPLHF.

This clonotype is labeled medium-sized. In nucleotides, the CDR3 is TGTGCCAGCAGTTATGAGCGGGGGAGCACAGATACGCAGTATTTT. Translating it yields CASSYERGSTDTQYF. V gene TRBV6-6 combines with J gene TRBJ2-3, with 8 bases fitting TRBD2. The junction had 2 bases not matched to a gene; V was cut back by 3 bases and J by 0 bases. CDR1 is MNHNY, CDR2 SVGAGI, per germline (reference sequence). The length of the CDR3 is 15 residues.

This clonotype is medium-sized in the sample. The gene calls are TRBV5-1 and TRBJ2-1; 9 bases fit TRBD2. Germline V gene lookup returns CDR1 SGHRS and CDR2 YFSETQ. The CDR3 is made up of 15 amino acids. Trimming took 0 bases from V and 6 from J; bases not matched to a gene: 4. This CDR3 reads CASSLDAGGGNEQFF. The CDR3 DNA follows: TGCGCCAGCAGCTTGGATGCGGGAGGGGGCAATGAGCAGTTCTTC.

This clonotype is medium-sized by share. This chain connects TRBV20-1 to TRBJ1-1, with D unclear. Looked up from germline, CDR1 is DFQATT and CDR2 is SNEGSKA (reference sequence). V lost 6 bases and J 4 bases, leaving 15 bases between the germline ends. CDR3 length equals 13 residues. In DNA form, the CDR3 reads TGCAGTGCCTGGTGGACCGGAGGCACTGAAGCTTTCTTT. This translates into CSAWWTGGTEAFF.

By proportion, this clonotype is medium-sized (0.01 to 0.1%). This chain links TRBV28 with TRBJ2-7; possible D gene TRBD1, 5 bases. This CDR3 has 12 residues. With 3 bases removed from V and 2 bases from J, the gap between germline ends came to 5 bases. The germline gives CDR1 MDHEN, CDR2 SYDVKM. The CDR3 DNA is TGTGCCAGCAGTTTGGACACCTACGAGCAGTACTTC. Protein sequence: CASSLDTYEQYF. Together with reference TRBV28 and TRBJ2-7, the CDR3 gives the full variable domain: DVKVTQSSRYLVKRTGEKVFLECVQDMDHENMFWYRQDPGLGLRLIYFSYDVKMKEKGDIPEGYSVSREKKERFSLILESASTNQTSMYLCASSLDTYEQYFGPGTRLTVT.

This sequence joins TRBV11-2 and TRBJ2-5; possibly TRBD2 for D (5 bases). The CDR3 is 14 residues long. Between the trimmed V and J ends, which lost 5 bases and 1 base, there was a span of 11 bases. Germline values: CDR1 SGHAT, CDR2 FQNNGV. In DNA, the CDR3 is TGTGCCAGCAGCCGAATGGGAGTCCAAGAGACCCAGTACTTC. Translation: CASSRMGVQETQYF.

By proportion, this clonotype is medium-sized. The V gene is TRBV5-1, the J gene TRBJ2-2, with D hard to call. The CDR3 is 13 amino acids. V was cut by 0 bases and J by 9 bases, with 9 bases left in between. Germline-derived CDR1 and CDR2 are SGHRS and YFSETQ. The CDR3 loop is CASSLGTWRELFF. CDR3 coding DNA: TGCGCCAGCAGCTTGGGTACATGGCGGGAGCTGTTTTTT.

This clonotype turned up a few times. The chain uses TRBV29-1 and TRBJ2-1; 9 bases map to TRBD1. This CDR3 contains 14 residues. Per the germline V gene, CDR1 is SQVTM and CDR2 is ANQGSEA. V shed 7 bases and J 9 bases; nucleotides not matched to a gene: 13. CDR3 nucleotide sequence: TGCAGCGCTGCGACCGGGACAGGGCGCCGTGAGCAGTTCTTC. This gives the protein CSAATGTGRREQFF.

The J gene is TRBJ2-7, the V gene TRBV29-1; D uncertain. Germline-derived CDR1 and CDR2 are SQVTM and ANQGSEA. The CDR3 length is 14 residues. Between the trimmed V and J ends, which lost 2 bases and 4 bases, there was a span of 15 bases. DNA of the CDR3: TGCAGCGTTGAACCCGGGCCGAAGGGATACGAGCAGTACTTC. This sequence encodes CSVEPGPKGYEQYF.

In its sample, this clonotype is medium-sized. The V and J genes are TRBV2 and TRBJ1-5, with a possible D match to TRBD1 (6 bases). Trimming took off 7 bases at V and 7 bases at J, with 17 bases between the two ends. CDR3 length: 14 residues. Looked up from germline, CDR1 is SNHLY and CDR2 is FYNNEI. The CDR3 loop reads CASTGQTARQPQHF. CDR3 DNA: TGTGCCAGCACGGGACAAACCGCGAGGCAGCCCCAGCATTTT.

In the case of this clonotype: A read error may explain this, as a much larger clone is one base away. The V call is TRBV7-9, the J call TRBJ2-5; tentative D call: TRBD1 (6 bases). The CDR3 loop spans 14 amino acids. The V gene's germline CDR1 is SEHNR and CDR2 FQNEAQ (reference sequence). The CDR3 DNA is TGTGTCAGCAGCTCGGCAACAGGGAAGGAGACCCAGTACTTC. This encodes CVSSSATGKETQYF.

By proportion, this clonotype is medium-sized (0.01 to 0.1%). The chain carries TRBV5-1 and TRBJ1-1; TRBD1 matches 7 bases. Germline V lookup: CDR1 SGHRS, CDR2 YFSETQ. The CDR3 is made up of 14 amino acids. Germline trimming cut 6 bases from V and 1 base from J; bases unmatched to any gene: 6. The CDR3 DNA reads as TGCGCCAGCAATATAGGGACAGCGAACACTGAAGCTTTCTTT. Amino acids: CASNIGTANTEAFF. Supplemented by reference TRBV5-1 and TRBJ1-1, the full variable domain reads KAGVTQTPRYLIKTRGQQVTLSCSPISGHRSVSWYQQTPGQGLQFLFEYFSETQRNKGNFPGRFSGRQFSNSRSEMNVSTLELGDSALYLCASNIGTANTEAFFGQGTRLTVV.

This clonotype appeared many times. The chain recombines TRBV28 with TRBJ2-2; no clear D gene. Germline V gene data show CDR1 as MDHEN and CDR2 as SYDVKM. CDR3 size: 14 residues. Trimming cost V 7 bases and J 6 bases, with 15 bases left between them. As DNA, the CDR3 is TGTGCCAGCATCGGGCAGGCGGTCGCCGGGGAGCTGTTTTTT. Residues: CASIGQAVAGELFF. The variable domain in full, with the rest retrieved from reference TRBV28 and TRBJ2-2, is DVKVTQSSRYLVKRTGEKVFLECVQDMDHENMFWYRQDPGLGLRLIYFSYDVKMKEKGDIPEGYSVSREKKERFSLILESASTNQTSMYLCASIGQAVAGELFFGEGSRLTVL.

The chain combines TRBV6-1 with TRBJ2-7; D not resolved. CDR1 and CDR2 (germline): MNHNS, SASEGT. The CDR3 has 12 residues. Trimming took 0 bases from V and 6 from J, leaving 6 bases between them. The CDR3 nucleotides are TGTGCCAGCAGTGAAGCCGGGTTCGAGCAGTACTTC. The encoded protein is CASSEAGFEQYF.

The chain uses TRBV29-1 and TRBJ2-7; D ambiguous. The V gene lost 3 bases and the J gene lost 2 bases, with 8 bases spanning the gap. Germline V gene lookup returns CDR1 SQVTM and CDR2 ANQGSEA. The CDR3 covers 12 residues. CDR3 region: CSVDPVTYEQYV. The DNA for the CDR3 is TGCAGCGTTGACCCGGTAACCTACGAGCAGTACGTC.

The rearrangement joins TRBV9 to TRBJ2-1; TRBD2 aligns across 10 bases. With V trimmed by 3 bases and J by 0 bases, 6 bases remained unmatched. CDR3 size: 17 residues. Germline V gene data show CDR1 as SGDLS and CDR2 as YYNGEE. The CDR3 loop is CASSDSLAGDSYNEQFF. In DNA form, the CDR3 reads TGTGCCAGCAGCGACTCGCTAGCGGGGGACTCCTACAATGAGCAGTTCTTC.

The rearrangement uses TRBV28 and TRBJ2-2; perhaps TRBD1 as D (5 bases). This CDR3 contains 12 residues. CDR1 MDHEN and CDR2 SYDVKM come from the germline V gene. V lost 5 bases to trimming and J lost 6 bases, with 7 bases between them. CDR3 nucleotide sequence: TGTGCCAGCAGTCAAGGGGCCGGGGAGCTGTTTTTT. Translated, it gives CASSQGAGELFF.

In its sample, this clonotype was seen many times. The chain carries TRBV7-2 and TRBJ2-7; 13 nucleotides match TRBD2. The CDR3 loop spans 15 amino acids. CDR1 SGHTA and CDR2 FQGNSA come from the germline V gene. V lost 5 bases to trimming and J lost 5 bases; unmatched junction nucleotides: 6. The CDR3 nucleotides are TGTGCCAGCAGCCCTGGACTAGCGGGAGTAAACGAGCAGTACTTC. Translating it yields CASSPGLAGVNEQYF.

This CDR3 is CASSLIRLAGGPFQETQYF. CDR3 bases: TGTGCCAGCAGCTTAATTCGGCTAGCGGGAGGGCCGTTCCAAGAGACCCAGTACTTC. This sequence joins TRBV7-3 and TRBJ2-5; the match to TRBD2 covers 12 bases. The CDR3 totals 19 residues. The V gene end was trimmed by 1 base and the J gene end by 1 base; junction bases not matched to a gene: 10. CDR1 and CDR2 (germline): SGHTA, FQGTGA.

This clonotype has ten or more counts. The rearrangement joins TRBV6-5 to TRBJ1-5, with 7 bases matching TRBD1. The CDR3 sequence is 14 residues long. Germline assignment: CDR1 MNHEY and CDR2 SVGAGI. V dropped 5 bases and J dropped 9; count of bases not matched to a gene: 10. The CDR3 is CASSADRDNLPQHF. CDR3 in DNA: TGTGCCAGCAGTGCCGACAGGGACAATTTGCCCCAGCATTTT.

Relative to its sample, this clonotype is large. The chain carries TRBV12-3 or TRBV12-4 and TRBJ2-5, with TRBD1 matching 7 bases. The V gene end was trimmed by 5 bases and the J gene end by 5 bases; junction bases not matched to a gene: 11. This CDR3 is 15 amino acids long. For the CDR3, the DNA is TGTGCCAGCAGTCCAGGACAGGCCCCCGGGGAGACCCAGTACTTC. As protein: CASSPGQAPGETQYF.